The 23 T cell receptor beta chains given below trace back to one sample, sequenced in a study of Graves' ophthalmopathy and Graves' hyperthyroidism. The TCR beta CDR3 regions underwent amplification from RNA transcripts. RT-PCR with HTBI primers came first, then second-round multiplex PCR. Each CDR3 protein is one row after TCRdb ran MiXCR on the multiplex PCR reads. The table has about 340,000 distinct CDR3 sequences, roughly 17% seen once. The sample consisted of peripheral blood. These receptors were collected from an adult man with Graves' ophthalmopathy.

This clonotype was recorded many times. This chain uses TRBV12-3 or TRBV12-4 with TRBJ2-5; the D gene is possibly TRBD1 (6 bases). V lost 6 bases and J 5 bases, leaving 13 bases between the germline ends. This CDR3 has 13 amino acids. CDR3 in amino acids: CASRKQGGETQYF. CDR3 DNA sequence: TGTGCCAGCAGGAAACAGGGTGGCGAGACCCAGTACTTC.

The chain uses TRBV28 and TRBJ2-5; no definite D call. Deletions cut 5 bases from V and 2 bases from J, with 12 bases between. Germline assignment: CDR1 MDHEN and CDR2 SYDVKM. This CDR3 region has 14 residues. CDR3: CASSLPQRQETQYF. For the CDR3, the DNA is TGTGCCAGCAGTCTCCCCCAGCGTCAAGAGACCCAGTACTTC.

At least ten counts were recorded for this clonotype. J is TRBJ2-7 and V is TRBV4-1; no clear D. Germline CDR1 is MGHRA and CDR2 is YSYEKL. V gave up 2 bases and J gave up 2 bases, with 13 bases separating them. The CDR3 has 15 amino acids. This chain's CDR3 is CASSQQLTETYEQYF. The CDR3 nucleotides read TGCGCCAGCAGCCAACAACTGACCGAGACCTACGAGCAGTACTTC.

This clonotype was seen ten or more times. CDR3 sequence: CASLRGIGSNQPQHF. CDR3 in DNA: TGTGCCAGCCTCCGAGGAATAGGGAGCAATCAGCCCCAGCATTTT. J is TRBJ1-5 and V is TRBV6-1; D uncertain. CDR3 length: 15 amino acids. Trimming removed 8 bases at V and 1 base at J, with 15 bases between. Per germline, CDR1 MNHNS and CDR2 SASEGT.

Many counts were recorded for this clonotype. V and J are TRBV20-1 and TRBJ2-5; D is possibly TRBD2 (5 bases). The CDR3 contains 14 residues. V was pared by 3 bases and J by 1 base, with 12 bases between. Germline-derived CDR1 and CDR2 are DFQATT and SNEGSKA (reference sequence). CDR3 in amino acids: CSASGGPSQETQYF. CDR3 nucleotide sequence: TGCAGTGCTAGCGGCGGGCCAAGCCAAGAGACCCAGTACTTC.

This clonotype was seen ten or more times. The rearrangement uses TRBV5-1 and TRBJ2-5, with D perhaps matching TRBD2 (5 bases). The CDR3 sequence is 15 residues long. Trimming pared 0 bases from V and 7 bases from J, leaving 16 bases between. The germline CDR1 and CDR2 sequences are SGHRS and YFSETQ. CDR3 sequence reads: CASSLAAQSGRTQYF. The CDR3 bases are TGCGCCAGCAGCTTGGCGGCACAATCGGGGAGGACCCAGTACTTC.

This clonotype was picked up many times. V gene TRBV20-1 combines with J gene TRBJ2-7; D not certain. Germline V lookup: CDR1 DFQATT, CDR2 SNEGSKA (reference sequence). V was pared by 6 bases and J by 3 bases, with 15 bases between. The CDR3 has 13 residues. In nucleotides, the CDR3 is TGCAGTGCCAACTCATACAACAACTACGAGCAGTACTTC. This gives the protein CSANSYNNYEQYF.

Ten or more counts support this clonotype. This chain joins TRBV20-1 and TRBJ1-1, with a weak D call TRBD1 (5 bases). Germline CDR1 reads DFQATT; CDR2 reads SNEGSKA (reference sequence). V was pared by 6 bases and J by 1 base, with 12 bases between. The CDR3 extends over 13 amino acids. CDR3 residues: CSASRDGNTEAFF. The DNA for the CDR3 is TGCAGTGCGAGCCGGGACGGGAACACTGAAGCTTTCTTT.

This clonotype was counted at least ten times. The rearrangement joins TRBV20-1 to TRBJ2-5; D is perhaps TRBD2 (5 bases). Between the trimmed V and J ends, which lost 3 bases and 4 bases, there was a span of 9 bases. Looked up from germline, CDR1 is DFQATT and CDR2 is SNEGSKA (reference sequence). This CDR3 is built from 12 residues. CDR3 in amino acids: CSASAGLETQYF. DNA for the CDR3: TGCAGTGCTAGTGCGGGTTTAGAGACCCAGTACTTC.

As concerns this clonotype: This may stem from a read error, because a much larger clone lies one nucleotide away. CDR3 region: CASSFRTAGANYGYAF. The CDR3, as DNA: TGTGCCAGCAGCTTCCGGACGGCCGGGGCTAACTATGGCTACGCCTTC. The V and J genes are TRBV5-5 and TRBJ1-2; TRBD1 might be the D (5 bases). Germline V gene lookup returns CDR1 SGHKS and CDR2 YYEKEE (reference sequence). The CDR3 length is 16 residues.

Turning to this clonotype: With a much larger clone just one base away, this may be a read error. The chain joins TRBV6-1 to TRBJ1-3; D is possibly TRBD1 (5 bases). The CDR3 has 15 amino acids. V lost 9 bases, J lost 0 bases, and 15 bases lay in between. Per the germline V gene, CDR1 is MNHNS and CDR2 is SASEGT. Written as DNA, the CDR3 is TGTGCCAGTGCTCGGGGCGCCATCTCTGGAAACACCATATATTTT. The encoded protein is CASARGAISGNTIYF.

The gene calls are TRBV28 and TRBJ2-5; D may be TRBD2 (6 bases). V shed 6 bases and J shed 7 bases, with 15 bases lying between them. The V gene's germline CDR1 is MDHEN and CDR2 SYDVKM. This CDR3 has 13 residues. This CDR3 is CASSPGQGGTQYF. In DNA, the CDR3 is TGTGCCAGCAGCCCCGGCCAGGGAGGGACCCAGTACTTC.

This clonotype was detected many times. The chain uses TRBV11-2 and TRBJ2-5, with 8 nucleotides matching TRBD2. The CDR3 totals 15 residues. V lost 0 bases to trimming and J lost 4 bases; unmatched junction nucleotides: 4. From germline, CDR1 is SGHAT and CDR2 FQNNGV. The CDR3 DNA is TGTGCCAGCAGCTTAGAACGGGAGGGCCTAGAGACCCAGTACTTC. Translating it yields CASSLEREGLETQYF.

In this sample, this clonotype turned up many times. J is TRBJ2-5 and V is TRBV6-5; D is undetermined. Deletions cut 3 bases from V and 5 bases from J, with 13 bases between. Per germline, CDR1 MNHEY and CDR2 SVGAGI. This CDR3 contains 14 residues. This chain's CDR3 is CASSYYRVGETQYF. Written as DNA, the CDR3 is TGTGCCAGCAGTTATTATCGGGTGGGGGAGACCCAGTACTTC.

This clonotype was seen many times. The V call is TRBV5-1, the J call TRBJ2-7, with 9 positions matching TRBD1. This CDR3 comprises 15 residues. CDR1 SGHRS and CDR2 YFSETQ come from the germline V gene. Trimming at V came to 0 bases and at J to 2 bases, leaving 3 bases not matched to a gene. The CDR3 region has the DNA TGCGCCAGCAGCTTGGGGGGACAGGGAGCCTACGAGCAGTACTTC. Translating it yields CASSLGGQGAYEQYF.

At least ten counts were recorded for this clonotype. This chain links TRBV15 with TRBJ2-7; unclear D gene. The V gene's germline CDR1 is LNHNV and CDR2 YYDKDF (reference sequence). Between the trimmed V and J ends, which lost 1 base and 6 bases, there was a span of 10 bases. This CDR3 spans 13 amino acids. The DNA of the CDR3 is TGTGCCACCAGCAGAGGGACGACTCTCGAGCAGTACTTC. Translating gives CATSRGTTLEQYF. Variable domain in full (rest from reference TRBV15 and TRBJ2-7): DAMVIQNPRYQVTQFGKPVTLSCSQTLNHNVMYWYQQKSSQAPKLLFHYYDKDFNNEADTPDNFQSRRPNTSFCFLDIRSPGLGDTAMYLCATSRGTTLEQYFGPGTRLTVT.

In its sample, this clonotype was seen a few times. This chain links TRBV19 with TRBJ1-2, with 9 bases that match TRBD1. V gave up 7 bases and J gave up 1 base; unmatched junction bases: 10. The CDR3 has 16 amino acids. The V gene's germline CDR1 is LNHDA and CDR2 SQIVND (reference sequence). The CDR3 coding sequence is TGTGCCAGTACCGCCGGACAGGGGATTGTTAACTATGGCTACACCTTC. Amino acids: CASTAGQGIVNYGYTF.

This clonotype was detected ten times or more. J is TRBJ2-2 and V is TRBV6-5; TRBD2 matches at 10 bases. Per the germline V gene, CDR1 is MNHEY and CDR2 is SVGAGI. The J segment lost 6 bases and the V segment lost 3 bases, leaving 7 bases of the junction unmatched. The CDR3 loop spans 16 amino acids. The CDR3 here is CASSYASGRSPGELFF. CDR3 coding DNA: TGTGCCAGCAGTTATGCTAGCGGGAGATCCCCCGGGGAGCTGTTTTTT.

This clonotype was observed at least ten times. The chain carries TRBV7-2 and TRBJ1-1; D is possibly TRBD1 (6 bases). The CDR3 loop spans 16 amino acids. Germline lookup yields CDR1 SGHTA and CDR2 FQGNSA. V was trimmed by 3 bases and J by 1 base, leaving 15 bases between them. CDR3 nucleotide sequence: TGTGCCAGCAGCTTCATGTTTCAGGGGTGGAACACTGAAGCTTTCTTT. Protein sequence: CASSFMFQGWNTEAFF.

This clonotype came up many times. The CDR3 sequence: CAWSVPLAKNIQYF. The CDR3 DNA follows: TGTGCCTGGAGTGTACCACTAGCCAAAAACATTCAGTACTTC. This sequence joins TRBV30 and TRBJ2-4; the D is unclear. The CDR3 sequence is 14 residues long. V was trimmed by 0 bases and J by 0 bases, leaving 6 bases between them. CDR1 and CDR2 (germline): GTSNPN, SVGIG (reference sequence). The whole variable domain, remainder taken from reference TRBV30 and TRBJ2-4, is SQTIHQWPATLVQPVGSPLSLECTVEGTSNPNLYWYRQAAGRGLQLLFYSVGIGQISSEVPQNLSASRPQDRQFILSSKKLLLSDSGFYLCAWSVPLAKNIQYFGAGTRLSVL.

This clonotype was counted between two and nine times. This chain joins TRBV9 and TRBJ2-1, with a weak D call TRBD2 (6 bases). V was clipped by 4 bases and J by 0 bases, with 14 bases between them. CDR3 length equals 16 residues. Germline CDR1 is SGDLS and CDR2 is YYNGEE. CDR3 in amino acids: CASSPRLVLSYNEQFF. The CDR3, as DNA: TGTGCCAGCAGCCCCCGACTAGTCCTCTCCTACAATGAGCAGTTCTTC. Using reference TRBV9 and TRBJ2-1 for the parts outside the CDR3, the full variable domain is DSGVTQTPKHLITATGQRVTLRCSPRSGDLSVYWYQQSLDQGLQFLIQYYNGEERAKGNILERFSAQQFPDLHSELNLSSLELGDSALYFCASSPRLVLSYNEQFFGPGTRLTVL.

There are many counts of this clonotype. This chain connects TRBV5-1 to TRBJ2-2, with D possibly being TRBD2 (6 bases). V shed 2 bases and J shed 4 bases, with 12 bases lying between them. The CDR3 loop spans 15 amino acids. Germline lookup yields CDR1 SGHRS and CDR2 YFSETQ. CDR3 region: CASSFTGTSTGELFF. The DNA for the CDR3 is TGCGCCAGCAGCTTCACCGGGACTTCCACCGGGGAGCTGTTTTTT.

This clonotype was seen ten or more times. The V and J genes are TRBV15 and TRBJ1-6; D is undetermined. Trimming removed 0 bases from V and 8 bases from J, with 11 bases in between. CDR3 length: 15 residues. Germline V gene lookup returns CDR1 LNHNV and CDR2 YYDKDF (reference sequence). DNA of the CDR3: TGTGCCACCAGCAGAGATCGGGAGGTAGATTCACCCCTCCACTTT. Its protein product is CATSRDREVDSPLHF. Looking up the rest from reference TRBV15 and TRBJ1-6 gives the full variable domain: DAMVIQNPRYQVTQFGKPVTLSCSQTLNHNVMYWYQQKSSQAPKLLFHYYDKDFNNEADTPDNFQSRRPNTSFCFLDIRSPGLGDTAMYLCATSRDREVDSPLHFGNGTRLTVT.